This T cell receptor (beta chain) was documented in a study of beta chain features in type 1 diabetes. Expressed TCRB transcripts got sequenced, as all isolated RNA was reverse transcribed. TCRdb's copy holds only in-frame clones and misses some; the assay was immunoSEQ multiplex PCR. The sample contains 600,000 or so clones, more than 12% of which appear only once. Regarding the study as a whole: Among patients with Type 1 diabetes, TCRB CDR3s were moderately but significantly shorter in every one of the four CD4+ subsets. High TCR expression in some cells could lead to their over-representation in cDNA sequencing. Within the patient group, naive, central memory and Treg TCRB repertoires appeared more similar to each other than within healthy donors.

Germline assignment: CDR1 SGHTA and CDR2 FQGNSA. This CDR3 spans 12 amino acids. The V end was cut by 4 bases, the J end by 2 bases, with 4 bases between. This clone has a handful of counts. The antigen is not known. Other DNA sequences in this specimen translate into the identical CDR3. It was one heparinised blood draw, averaging roughly 100 mL, that each donor gave. Isolation of CD4+ naive, central memory, regulatory and stem cell-like memory cells was achieved by sorting via CD45RO/CCR7/CD25/CD127/CD95/CD27. This clonotype was sampled from a young man with type 1 diabetes. This chain joins TRBV7-2 and TRBJ2-3, with D unclear. The sample consisted of naive CD4+ T cells from blood. The CDR3 nucleotides read TGTGCCAGCAGCTCTTACACAGATACGCAGTATTTT. This codes for CASSSYTDTQYF.